Listed below are T cell receptor beta chains from one sample, sequenced in a study of beta chain features in type 1 diabetes. The method was immunoSEQ multiplex PCR; TCRdb's version includes in-frame clones alone and lacks a portion of them. Of 350,000 to 450,000 clones in the sample, over 12% were seen once. The sequencing input was naive CD4+ T cells from blood. The source is a woman between 18 and 30 years old in good health. The CDR3 runs from the conserved cysteine through the conserved F or W. A D gene is named only where the DNA matches it firmly. For some rows the clone size is stated as once, few or many, or as a class when expanded; others skip it.

v_call	clone_size	d_call	cdr3_length	j_call	cdr3_aa	cdr3_nt
TRBV7-9	few	-	12	TRBJ1-2	CASSPTGYGYTF	TGTGCCAGCAGCCCGACAGGATATGGCTACACCTTC
TRBV28	-	TRBD2	17	TRBJ2-1	CASSPETSGKGGNEQFF	TGTGCCAGCAGTCCTGAGACTAGCGGGAAAGGGGGCAATGAGCAGTTCTTC
TRBV18	-	-	14	TRBJ1-2	CASSPEGRNYGYTF	TGTGCCAGCTCACCGGAAGGGAGGAACTATGGCTACACCTTC
TRBV7-2	-	-	16	TRBJ2-1	CASSLVGNLGDNEQFF	TGTGCCAGCAGCTTAGTTGGAAATCTAGGGGACAATGAGCAGTTCTTC
TRBV29-1	few	TRBD1	14	TRBJ2-4	CSVEDGQGVDIQYF	TGCAGCGTTGAAGATGGACAGGGCGTTGACATTCAGTACTTC
TRBV10-3	few	-	13	TRBJ2-5	CAISDGQRETQYF	TGTGCCATCAGTGATGGACAGAGAGAGACCCAGTACTTC
TRBV6-5	-	-	15	TRBJ2-3	CASSYGGGSTDTQYF	TGTGCCAGCAGTTACGGCGGAGGTAGCACAGATACGCAGTATTTT
TRBV6-5	-	-	13	TRBJ2-7	CASSMASFLQQYF	TGTGCCAGCAGTATGGCTAGTTTCCTACAGCAGTACTTC
TRBV9	-	-	13	TRBJ1-1	CASSVAMNTEAFF	TGTGCCAGCAGCGTAGCCATGAACACTGAAGCTTTCTTT
TRBV29-1	-	TRBD1	14	TRBJ1-2	CSVEERQGNYGYTF	TGCAGCGTTGAAGAGCGACAGGGTAACTATGGCTACACCTTC
TRBV30	-	TRBD2	16	TRBJ2-3	CASISGGLAGLNTQYF	TGTGCCTCAATATCCGGCGGACTAGCGGGGCTCAATACGCAGTATTTT
TRBV7-2	-	-	15	TRBJ1-5	CASSLGGRGPQPQHF	TGTGCCAGCAGCTTAGGAGGTAGAGGGCCCCAGCCCCAGCATTTT
TRBV7-3	few	TRBD2	14	TRBJ2-1	CASSLTAGENEQFF	TGTGCCAGCAGCTTAACAGCGGGAGAAAATGAGCAGTTCTTC
TRBV10-3	-	-	14	TRBJ1-1	CAITGTTMNTEAFF	TGTGCCATCACAGGGACAACAATGAACACTGAAGCTTTCTTT
TRBV28	few	TRBD1	14	TRBJ2-1	CASSTGGPYNEQFF	TGTGCCAGCAGTACAGGGGGGCCCTACAATGAGCAGTTCTTC
TRBV5-6	few	-	14	TRBJ2-5	CASSLGGRGETQYF	TGTGCCAGCAGCTTGGGTGGTAGGGGAGAGACCCAGTACTTC
TRBV4-2	-	-	17	TRBJ2-7	CASSQPSRVFDSYEQYF	TGTGCCAGCAGCCAGCCCTCGCGGGTTTTTGACTCCTACGAGCAGTACTTC
TRBV29-1	-	TRBD1	14	TRBJ2-1	CSVVGQSSYNEQFF	TGCAGCGTTGTGGGACAGAGCTCCTACAATGAGCAGTTCTTC
TRBV15	-	TRBD2	18	TRBJ2-7	CATSSPPQLAGVSYEQYF	TGTGCCACCAGCAGTCCCCCGCAACTAGCGGGAGTCTCCTACGAGCAGTACTTC
TRBV7-9	-	-	14	TRBJ2-1	CASSLVLPVNEQFF	TGTGCCAGCAGCTTAGTCCTCCCGGTCAATGAGCAGTTCTTC
TRBV28	-	TRBD2	15	TRBJ2-1	CASSPTSGNYNEQFF	TGTGCCAGCAGTCCTACTAGCGGGAACTACAATGAGCAGTTCTTC
TRBV25-1	-	-	14	TRBJ2-7	CASSNPGSYYEQYF	TGTGCCAGCAGTAACCCCGGGTCGTACTACGAGCAGTACTTC
TRBV29-1	few	TRBD2	16	TRBJ2-1	CSVAGLAGRSYNEQFF	TGCAGCGTTGCAGGACTAGCGGGCCGGTCCTACAATGAGCAGTTCTTC
TRBV27	few	TRBD1	17	TRBJ2-6	CASSSLGTGTRANVLTF	TGTGCCAGCAGTTCCCTGGGGACAGGGACTAGGGCCAACGTCCTGACTTTC
TRBV7-6	few	-	15	TRBJ1-4	CASSLGRTSNEKLFF	TGTGCCAGCAGCCTAGGACGGACTTCTAATGAAAAACTGTTTTTT
TRBV7-9	-	TRBD2	19	TRBJ2-1	CASSRLGGTPTSGRVEQFF	TGTGCCAGCAGCCGACTGGGGGGGACCCCTACTAGCGGGAGGGTCGAGCAGTTCTTC
TRBV6-1	few	TRBD2	13	TRBJ2-5	CASRTSGQETQYF	TGTGCCAGCAGGACTAGCGGTCAAGAGACCCAGTACTTC
TRBV2	few	-	13	TRBJ1-2	CAGLSTGSRGYTF	TGTGCCGGCTTGTCCACAGGATCGCGTGGCTACACCTTC
TRBV6-5	-	TRBD1	15	TRBJ2-7	CASSYPGQAHYEQYF	TGTGCCAGCAGTTACCCGGGACAGGCCCACTACGAGCAGTACTTC
TRBV15	-	-	15	TRBJ2-2	CATSRSGLYTGELFF	TGTGCCACCAGCAGAAGCGGATTATACACCGGGGAGCTGTTTTTT
TRBV29-1	few	-	13	TRBJ2-7	CSVLKQGRNEQYF	TGCAGCGTTCTGAAACAGGGGAGGAACGAGCAGTACTTC
TRBV6-6	few	TRBD1	13	TRBJ1-2	CASSGTGKVGYTF	TGTGCCAGCAGTGGGACAGGGAAGGTTGGCTACACCTTC
TRBV6-6	few	TRBD1	15	TRBJ1-2	CASRATGDLPYGYTF	TGTGCCAGCAGAGCGACAGGGGACCTGCCCTATGGCTACACCTTC
TRBV4-1	few	-	17	TRBJ2-3	CASSQEGGFGGTDTQYF	TGCGCCAGCAGCCAAGAAGGAGGGTTTGGCGGCACAGATACGCAGTATTTT
TRBV30	few	-	15	TRBJ1-3	CAWSRGLSSGNTIYF	TGTGCCTGGAGTAGGGGACTATCATCTGGAAACACCATATATTTT
TRBV6-5	-	TRBD2	15	TRBJ2-3	CASRSLAGLTDTQYF	TGTGCCAGCAGGTCCCTAGCGGGCCTCACAGATACGCAGTATTTT